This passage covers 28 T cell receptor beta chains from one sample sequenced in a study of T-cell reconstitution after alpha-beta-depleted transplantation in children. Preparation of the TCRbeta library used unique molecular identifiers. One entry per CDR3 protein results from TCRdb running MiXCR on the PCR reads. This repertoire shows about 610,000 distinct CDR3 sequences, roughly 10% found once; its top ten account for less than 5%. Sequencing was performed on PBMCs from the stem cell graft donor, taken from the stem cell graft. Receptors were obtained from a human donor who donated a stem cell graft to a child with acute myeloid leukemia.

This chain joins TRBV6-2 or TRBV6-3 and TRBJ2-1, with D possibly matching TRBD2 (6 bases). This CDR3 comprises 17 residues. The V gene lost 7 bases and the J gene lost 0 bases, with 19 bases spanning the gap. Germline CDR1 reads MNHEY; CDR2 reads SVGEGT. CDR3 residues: CASMSGRSPSSYNEQFF. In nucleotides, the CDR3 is TGTGCCAGCATGAGTGGGAGGTCCCCGAGCTCCTACAATGAGCAGTTCTTC.

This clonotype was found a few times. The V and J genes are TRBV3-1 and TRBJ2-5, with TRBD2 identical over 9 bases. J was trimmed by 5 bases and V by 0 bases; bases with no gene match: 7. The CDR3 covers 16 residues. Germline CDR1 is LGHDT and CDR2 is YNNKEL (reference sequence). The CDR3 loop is CASSQEGAGGRETQYF. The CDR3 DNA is TGTGCCAGCAGCCAAGAAGGAGCGGGAGGAAGGGAGACCCAGTACTTC.

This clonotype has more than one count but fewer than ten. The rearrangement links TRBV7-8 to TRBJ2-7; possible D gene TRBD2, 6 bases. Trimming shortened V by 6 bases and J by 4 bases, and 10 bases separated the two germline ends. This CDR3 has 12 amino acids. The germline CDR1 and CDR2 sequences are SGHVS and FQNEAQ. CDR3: CASSNAGYEQYF. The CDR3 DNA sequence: TGTGCCAGCAGTAATGCGGGGTACGAGCAGTACTTC.

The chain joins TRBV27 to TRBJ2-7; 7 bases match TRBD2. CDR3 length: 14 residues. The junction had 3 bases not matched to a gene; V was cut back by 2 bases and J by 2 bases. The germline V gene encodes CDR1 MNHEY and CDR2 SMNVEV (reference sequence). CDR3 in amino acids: CASSLKRGAYEQYF. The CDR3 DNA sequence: TGTGCCAGCAGTTTAAAGCGGGGAGCCTACGAGCAGTACTTC.

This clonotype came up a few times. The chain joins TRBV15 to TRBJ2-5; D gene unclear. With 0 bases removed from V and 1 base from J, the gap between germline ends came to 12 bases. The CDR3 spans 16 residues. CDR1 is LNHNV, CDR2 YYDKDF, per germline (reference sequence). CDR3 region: CATSRDLGQVQETQYF. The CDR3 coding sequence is TGTGCCACCAGCAGAGATTTAGGCCAGGTCCAAGAGACCCAGTACTTC.

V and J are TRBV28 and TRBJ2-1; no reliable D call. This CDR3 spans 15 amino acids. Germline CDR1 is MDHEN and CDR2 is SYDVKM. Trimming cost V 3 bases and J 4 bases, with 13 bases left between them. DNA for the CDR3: TGTGCCAGCAGTTTGTGGGAACCCGTGTACAATGAGCAGTTCTTC. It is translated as CASSLWEPVYNEQFF.

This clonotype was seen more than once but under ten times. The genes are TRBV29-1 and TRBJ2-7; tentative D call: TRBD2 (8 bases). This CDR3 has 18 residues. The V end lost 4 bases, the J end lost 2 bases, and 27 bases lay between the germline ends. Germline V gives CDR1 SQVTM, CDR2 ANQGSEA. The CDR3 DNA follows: TGCAGCGTTGCGAGCCACAGGGGAATAGGGCGGGAGGCCTACGAGCAGTACTTC. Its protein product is CSVASHRGIGREAYEQYF.

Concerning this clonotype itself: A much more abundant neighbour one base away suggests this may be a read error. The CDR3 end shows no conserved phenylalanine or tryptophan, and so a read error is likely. The CDR3 loop is CSVEDGTGGAVHNEQFS. The CDR3 DNA reads TGCAGCGTTGAAGATGGGACAGGGGGAGCGGTACACAATGAGCAGTTCTCC. The chain employs TRBV29-1 and TRBJ2-1; 11 bases map to TRBD1. V was pared by 0 bases and J by 5 bases, with 9 bases of the junction left unmatched. Germline values: CDR1 SQVTM, CDR2 ANQGSEA. The CDR3 covers 17 residues.

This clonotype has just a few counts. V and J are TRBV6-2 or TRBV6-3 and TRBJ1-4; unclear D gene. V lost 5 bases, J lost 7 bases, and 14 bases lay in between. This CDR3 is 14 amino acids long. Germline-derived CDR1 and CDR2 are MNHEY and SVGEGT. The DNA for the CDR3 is TGTGCCAGCAGTAGAACAGTACCGGGTGAAAAACTGTTTTTT. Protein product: CASSRTVPGEKLFF.

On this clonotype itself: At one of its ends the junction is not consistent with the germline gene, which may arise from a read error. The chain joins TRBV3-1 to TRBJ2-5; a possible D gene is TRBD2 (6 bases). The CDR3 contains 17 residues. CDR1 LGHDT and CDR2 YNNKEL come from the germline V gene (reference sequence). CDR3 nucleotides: TGTGCCAGCAGCGAAGAGGGACTTAGCGTTTGGGGGGAGACCCAGTACTTC. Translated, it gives CASSEEGLSVWGETQYF.

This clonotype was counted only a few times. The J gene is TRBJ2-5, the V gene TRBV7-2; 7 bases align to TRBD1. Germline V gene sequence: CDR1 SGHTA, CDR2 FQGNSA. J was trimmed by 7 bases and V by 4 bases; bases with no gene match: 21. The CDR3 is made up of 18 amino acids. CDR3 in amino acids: CASSSGTSPGQLKGTQYF. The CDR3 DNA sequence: TGTGCCAGCAGCTCGGGTACATCTCCGGGACAGCTTAAAGGGACCCAGTACTTC.

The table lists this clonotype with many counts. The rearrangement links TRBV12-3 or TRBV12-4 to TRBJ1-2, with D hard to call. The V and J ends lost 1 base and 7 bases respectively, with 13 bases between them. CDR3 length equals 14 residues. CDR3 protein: CASSLGSSMSGYTF. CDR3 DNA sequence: TGTGCCAGCAGTTTAGGGTCCAGCATGAGTGGCTACACCTTC.

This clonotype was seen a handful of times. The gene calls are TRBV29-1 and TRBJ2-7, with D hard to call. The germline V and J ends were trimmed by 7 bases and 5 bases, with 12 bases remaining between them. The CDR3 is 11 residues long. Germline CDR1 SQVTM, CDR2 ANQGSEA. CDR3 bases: TGCAGCGGTACGAATGTGGACGAGCAGTACTTC. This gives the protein CSGTNVDEQYF.

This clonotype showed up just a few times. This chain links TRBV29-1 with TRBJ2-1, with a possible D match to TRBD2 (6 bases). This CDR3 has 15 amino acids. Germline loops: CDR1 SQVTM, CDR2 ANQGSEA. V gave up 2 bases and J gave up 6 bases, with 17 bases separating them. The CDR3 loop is CSVEPGSSGSNEQFF. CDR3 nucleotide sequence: TGCAGCGTTGAACCGGGGTCCAGCGGGTCCAATGAGCAGTTCTTC.

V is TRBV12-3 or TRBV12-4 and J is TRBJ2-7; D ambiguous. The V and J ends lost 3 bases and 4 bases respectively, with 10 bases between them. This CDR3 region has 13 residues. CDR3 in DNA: TGTGCCAGCAGTTTCCAGATCGTATACGAGCAGTACTTC. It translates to CASSFQIVYEQYF.

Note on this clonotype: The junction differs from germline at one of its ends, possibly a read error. The CDR3 reads CASSYYLMIRLDRSGPHSF. The CDR3 DNA reads TGTGCCAGCAGTTACTATCTAATGATTAGGCTGGACAGGTCGGGGCCACACAGCTTC. The rearrangement links TRBV6-5 to TRBJ2-7; 7 bases match TRBD1. Germline CDR1 and CDR2: MNHEY and SVGAGI. The CDR3 extends over 19 amino acids.

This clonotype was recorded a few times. CDR3 DNA sequence: TGCAGTGCTCGAGGACTAGCGGACACCTACGAGCAGTACTTC. Protein sequence: CSARGLADTYEQYF. This chain uses TRBV20-1 with TRBJ2-7, with TRBD2 matching over 10 bases. The germline V gene encodes CDR1 DFQATT and CDR2 SNEGSKA (reference sequence). Losses at the gene ends were 5 bases for V and 2 bases for J; bases not matched to a gene: 6. The CDR3 contains 14 residues.

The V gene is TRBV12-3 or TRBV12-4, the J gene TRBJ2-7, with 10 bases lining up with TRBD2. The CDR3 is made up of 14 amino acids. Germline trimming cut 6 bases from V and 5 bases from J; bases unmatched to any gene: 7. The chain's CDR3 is CASSISGRSHEQYF. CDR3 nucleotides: TGTGCCAGCAGCATTAGCGGGAGGAGCCACGAGCAGTACTTC.

CDR3 in DNA: TGTGCCACCCGTCCTAGACTGTGGGGGAATCAGCCCCAGCATTTT. This translates into CATRPRLWGNQPQHF. The chain combines TRBV6-1 with TRBJ1-5; maybe TRBD1 (5 bases). V was shortened by 10 bases and J by 4 bases, with 20 bases between the two germline ends. CDR1 MNHNS and CDR2 SASEGT come from the germline V gene. CDR3 size: 15 residues.

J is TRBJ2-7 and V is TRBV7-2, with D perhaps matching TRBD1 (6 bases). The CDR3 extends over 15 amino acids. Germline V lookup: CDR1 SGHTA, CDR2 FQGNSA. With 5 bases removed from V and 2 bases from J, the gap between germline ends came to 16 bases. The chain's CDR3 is CASSREGDEAYEQYF. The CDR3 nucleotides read TGTGCCAGCAGCCGAGAGGGGGACGAAGCCTACGAGCAGTACTTC.

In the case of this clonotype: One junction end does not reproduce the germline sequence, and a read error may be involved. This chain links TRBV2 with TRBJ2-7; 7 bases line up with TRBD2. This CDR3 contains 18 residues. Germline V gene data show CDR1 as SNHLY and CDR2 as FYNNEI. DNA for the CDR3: TGTACCAGCAGCATAACGGGGAGAACCGAGTACGGGGGGACGGGGCAGTACTTC. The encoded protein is CTSSITGRTEYGGTGQYF.

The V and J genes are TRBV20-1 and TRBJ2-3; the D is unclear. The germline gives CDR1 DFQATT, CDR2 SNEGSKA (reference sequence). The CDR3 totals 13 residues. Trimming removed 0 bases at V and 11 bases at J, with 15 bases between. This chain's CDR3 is CSAREGFGQLQYF. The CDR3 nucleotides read TGCAGTGCTAGAGAGGGCTTTGGGCAATTGCAGTATTTT.

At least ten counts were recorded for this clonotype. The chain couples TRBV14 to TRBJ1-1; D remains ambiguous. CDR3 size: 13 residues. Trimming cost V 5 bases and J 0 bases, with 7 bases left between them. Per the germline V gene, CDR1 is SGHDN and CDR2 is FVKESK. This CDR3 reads CASSKTVNTEAFF. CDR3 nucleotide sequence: TGTGCCAGCAGCAAAACTGTGAACACTGAAGCTTTCTTT.

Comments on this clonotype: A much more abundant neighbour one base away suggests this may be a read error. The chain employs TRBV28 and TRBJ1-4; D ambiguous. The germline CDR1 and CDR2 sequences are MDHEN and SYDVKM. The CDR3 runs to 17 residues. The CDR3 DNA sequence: TGTGCCAGCAGCCCCGTCTGGACGGCCTCAACTAATGAAGAACTGTTTTTT. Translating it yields CASSPVWTASTNEELFF.

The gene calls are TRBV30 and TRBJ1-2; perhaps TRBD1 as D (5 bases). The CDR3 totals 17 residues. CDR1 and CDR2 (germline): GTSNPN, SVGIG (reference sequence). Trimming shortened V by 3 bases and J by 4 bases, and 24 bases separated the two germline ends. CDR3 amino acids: CAWSQGPDPLGGYGYTF. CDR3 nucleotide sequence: TGTGCCTGGAGCCAGGGACCGGACCCACTTGGGGGCTATGGCTACACCTTC.

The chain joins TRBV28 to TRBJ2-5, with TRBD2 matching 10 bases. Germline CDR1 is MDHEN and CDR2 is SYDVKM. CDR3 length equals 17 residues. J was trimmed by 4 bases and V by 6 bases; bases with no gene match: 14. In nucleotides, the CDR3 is TGTGCCAGCAGCCGAATTGGACTAGCGGAGTGGGCAGAGACCCAGTACTTC. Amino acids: CASSRIGLAEWAETQYF.

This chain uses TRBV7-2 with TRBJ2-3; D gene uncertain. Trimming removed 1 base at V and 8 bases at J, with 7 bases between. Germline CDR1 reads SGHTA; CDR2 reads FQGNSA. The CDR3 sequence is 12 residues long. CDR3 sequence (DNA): TGTGCCAGCAGCTTAGACATAAGTACGCAGTATTTT. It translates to CASSLDISTQYF.

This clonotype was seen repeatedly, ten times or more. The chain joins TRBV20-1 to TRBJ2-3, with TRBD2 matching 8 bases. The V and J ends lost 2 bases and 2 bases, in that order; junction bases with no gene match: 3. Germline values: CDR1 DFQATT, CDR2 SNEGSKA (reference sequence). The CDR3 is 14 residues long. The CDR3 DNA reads TGCAGTGCTAGAACTAGCGGCAACACAGATACGCAGTATTTT. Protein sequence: CSARTSGNTDTQYF.